The 10 T cell receptor beta chains listed next were all sequenced from one sample in a study of regulatory T cells in long-lasting Graves disease. Time point indicated: newly diagnosed GD, antithyroid drugs for less than 3 months. The TCR library used RNA extracted from PBMCs. Construction of the TCR beta libraries employed iRepertoire HTBI primers in conjunction with Arm-PCR of CDR3 regions. TCRdb redid the calling of the multiplex PCR reads with MiXCR, one entry per CDR3 protein. The sample records fewer than 550,000 distinct CDR3 sequences, about a sixth being singletons. These same records also appear under a second study, on T cells in Graves' hyperthyroidism and ophthalmopathy.

This specimen consisted of peripheral blood mononuclear cells (PBMCs), obtained at new diagnosis, from a patient treated with antithyroid drugs. Receptors were obtained from a woman between 18 and 29 years old with Graves disease.

This clonotype was counted at least ten times. The rearrangement joins TRBV28 to TRBJ2-3, with D tentatively TRBD1 (5 bases). The CDR3 totals 13 residues. V lost 3 bases and J lost 5, with 9 bases in between. Germline CDR1 is MDHEN and CDR2 is SYDVKM. The CDR3 here is CASSFRDRDTQYF. The DNA of the CDR3 is TGTGCCAGCAGTTTCCGAGACAGAGATACGCAGTATTTT.

V gene TRBV29-1 combines with J gene TRBJ2-1, with 12 bases that match TRBD2. After removal of 6 bases from V and 7 bases from J, the junction contained 7 bases not matched to a gene. The CDR3 is 14 amino acids. Per the germline V gene, CDR1 is SQVTM and CDR2 is ANQGSEA. CDR3 bases: TGCAGCGTGACCGGGACTAGCGGGCCTAATGAGCAGTTCTTC. It encodes CSVTGTSGPNEQFF.

This clonotype was picked up a small number of times. V gene TRBV4-1 combines with J gene TRBJ2-2, with 9 bases aligning to TRBD2. The CDR3 is 20 amino acids. CDR1 is MGHRA and CDR2 is YSYEKL in the germline V gene. Trimming cost V 1 base and J 3 bases; bases outside gene matches: 15. The CDR3, as DNA: TGCGCCAGCAGCCAAGTTCGACTAGCGGTACCCCACCCTTACACCGGGGAGCTGTTTTTT. Protein: CASSQVRLAVPHPYTGELFF.

This clonotype was observed many times. The chain has TRBV3-1 and TRBJ2-1; maybe TRBD1 (6 bases). The J call is uncertain, as TRBJ2-5 better fits the DNA end. The CDR3 covers 15 residues. Germline V gene lookup returns CDR1 LGHDT and CDR2 YNNKEL (reference sequence). DNA for the CDR3: TGTGCCAGCAGCCAAGTTCGCGGAAGGGGGGAGACCCAGTACTTC. It translates to CASSQVRGRGETQYF.

This clonotype was seen more than once but under ten times. The chain uses TRBV19 and TRBJ1-4; weak D call: TRBD1 (5 bases). CDR1 is LNHDA, CDR2 SQIVND, per germline (reference sequence). The V and J ends lost 11 bases and 4 bases respectively, with 20 bases between them. The CDR3 is made up of 15 amino acids. CDR3: CARRQPGPNNEKLFF. The CDR3 coding sequence is TGTGCCCGTCGCCAGCCGGGACCGAATAATGAAAAACTGTTTTTT. Drawing the rest from reference TRBV19 and TRBJ1-4, the complete variable domain is DGGITQSPKYLFRKEGQNVTLSCEQNLNHDAMYWYRQDPGQGLRLIYYSQIVNDFQKGDIAEGYSVSREKKESFPLTVTSAQKNPTAFYLCARRQPGPNNEKLFFGSGTQLSVL.

This clonotype was recorded at least ten times. The rearrangement joins TRBV20-1 to TRBJ2-7; D not certain. The length of the CDR3 is 12 residues. Trimming removed 8 bases at V and 1 base at J, with 12 bases between. Germline assignment: CDR1 DFQATT and CDR2 SNEGSKA (reference sequence). The chain's CDR3 is CSFRPESYEQYF. The CDR3 DNA sequence: TGCAGTTTTAGGCCGGAATCCTACGAGCAGTACTTC.

In its sample, this clonotype was seen many times. The V call is TRBV5-4, the J call TRBJ2-1, with 7 nucleotides matching TRBD1. The length of the CDR3 is 14 residues. After removal of 4 bases from V and 8 bases from J, the junction contained 9 bases not matched to a gene. Germline V gene lookup returns CDR1 SGHNT and CDR2 YYREEE (reference sequence). The CDR3 nucleotides are TGTGCCAGCAGCCCTCCGGGACAGTGGGATGAGCAGTTCTTC. Translated, it gives CASSPPGQWDEQFF.

This clonotype was seen many times. The genes are TRBV7-2 and TRBJ2-3; a possible D gene is TRBD1 (5 bases). V dropped 0 bases and J dropped 0 bases, with 10 bases sitting between them. Looked up from germline, CDR1 is SGHTA and CDR2 is FQGNSA. CDR3 length: 16 residues. Here the CDR3 reads CASSLALGASTDTQYF. In DNA form, the CDR3 reads TGTGCCAGCAGCTTAGCGCTAGGGGCTAGCACAGATACGCAGTATTTT.

This clonotype was seen at least ten times. The chain uses TRBV7-3 and TRBJ2-7; D may be TRBD2 (7 bases). CDR1 and CDR2 (germline): SGHTA, FQGTGA. V gave up 3 bases and J gave up 4 bases, with 13 bases separating them. The CDR3 totals 14 residues. The CDR3 sequence is CASSFGGGSYEQYF. The DNA for the CDR3 is TGTGCCAGCAGCTTTGGCGGGGGCAGTTACGAGCAGTACTTC.

This clonotype was seen just once. The germline gene is not matched at one end of the junction; a read error may be the cause. This sequence joins TRBV6-1 and TRBJ1-1; 9 bases fit TRBD1. Germline V gives CDR1 MNHNS, CDR2 SASEGT. The CDR3 is 14 residues long. CDR3 DNA sequence: TGTGCCATCAGTCCGGACAGGGGTGGCACTGAAGCTTTCTTT. Its protein is CAISPDRGGTEAFF.